This T cell receptor (beta chain) was found in a study of T cells after yellow fever vaccination. Study-wide background: Those fractions that held only low numbers of cells were prepared using the SMART-Seq v4 Ultra Low Input RNA kit.

This clonotype was detected ten times or more. The V gene lost 8 bases and the J gene lost 3 bases, with 15 bases spanning the gap. The germline V gene has CDR1 SNHLY and CDR2 FYNNEI. The CDR3 is 14 amino acids. TCRdb used MiXCR to reprocess the 5' RACE reads, holding one entry per CDR3 protein. The sample contains some 130,000 distinct CDR3 sequences, roughly 6.7% of which appear only once. The V and J genes are TRBV2 and TRBJ2-3, with D possibly TRBD2 on 6 matching bases. Sequenced material: CD4+ T cells sorted from PBMCs, taken 10 days after the yellow fever booster vaccination. The sequence was collected from a young man who received the YFV17D yellow fever vaccine. The CDR3 reads CASARLVPTDTQYF. The CDR3 nucleotides are TGTGCCAGCGCTAGACTAGTTCCTACAGATACGCAGTATTTT.